Included here is one T cell receptor beta chain sequence, with context. Its antigen is as yet unknown. From approximately 3.5 ug of total RNA, each TCR library was prepared. One entry per CDR3 protein, without DNA, is what TCRdb gives after re-calling the 5' RACE reads. Recorded for this sample: fewer than 550,000 distinct CDR3 sequences. The CDR3 is 14 residues long. Germline V lookup: CDR1 SGHKS, CDR2 YYEKEE (reference sequence). The data were obtained in a study of monozygotic twins with inflammatory bowel disease. General study findings and limits: IBD patients exhibited fewer clonotypes shared with other individuals than healthy twins, particularly with disease activity.

The V gene is TRBV5-5, the J gene TRBJ2-1; checking the TCRdb D call of TRBD2 is not possible without DNA. The sequence was obtained from a human donor with ulcerative colitis or Crohn's disease, or a healthy co-twin of an affected twin (not recorded which). The sample was blood. The CDR3 loop is CASSRLASYNEQFF. The entire variable domain, with the rest obtained from reference TRBV5-5 and TRBJ2-1, is as follows: DAGVTQSPTHLIKTRGQQVTLRCSPISGHKSVSWYQQVLGQGPQFIFQYYEKEERGRGNFPDRFSARQFPNYSSELNVNALLLGDSALYLCASSRLASYNEQFFGPGTRLTVL.